This TCR beta chain derives from a study of blood T cell repertoires in COVID-19. In regard to this clone: Other DNA sequences within the sample encode an identical CDR3.

Under the authors' procedure: Nucleated cell counts were estimated from reference gene primer amplification. This table comes from immunoSEQ multiplex PCR, and its TCRdb copy is limited to in-frame clones, with some not included. V, J and clone size reflect that table, while D and trimming were determined from the DNA. The table shows just under 250,000 clones, with around nine tenths occurring only once. The trim removed 3 bases at V and 4 bases at J, leaving 6 bases unmatched. Germline lookup yields CDR1 SGHTA and CDR2 FQGNSA. This CDR3 is built from 14 residues. The source of this sequence is a woman aged 25 to 39 who had recovered from COVID-19. The J gene is TRBJ2-7, the V gene TRBV7-2, with 7 bases fitting TRBD2. The sequenced material came from PBMCs or T cells enriched from blood (not recorded which). The CDR3 sequence: CASSLGGGAYEQYF. The CDR3 DNA is TGTGCCAGCAGCTTGGGGGGAGGGGCTTACGAGCAGTACTTC.